This T cell receptor beta chain is from a study of cytomegalovirus exposure and HLA in healthy donors. The primer mix had 60 Vbeta and 13 Jbeta primers. Using immunoSEQ multiplex PCR, the repertoire was profiled, and TCRdb retains in-frame clones only, with some absent. The data hold roughly 130,000 clones, with roughly 62% observed a single time. Study observations and caveats: There were a few CMV-associated chains whose specificity for CMV antigens was confirmed in vitro.

Notes on this clone: The antigen is not known.

The CDR3 covers 14 residues. V dropped 1 base and J dropped 5 bases, with 9 bases sitting between them. Germline assignment: CDR1 MNHEY and CDR2 SMNVEV (reference sequence). The sequenced sample consisted of PBMCs. The rearrangement uses TRBV27 and TRBJ1-5; TRBD1 is a possible D gene (5 bases). The receptor's source is a man between 25 and 39 years old in good health and CMV-seropositive. The CDR3, as DNA: TGTGCCAGCAGTTTATTCGGGGGGGATCAGCCCCAGCATTTT. Its protein is CASSLFGGDQPQHF.